This T cell receptor beta chain was recorded in a study of response to subunit inactivated influenza vaccine. Ten or more counts support this clonotype. Its target is not known. TCRdb ran MiXCR on the RT-PCR reads and lists one entry per CDR3 protein. The sample lists around 760,000 distinct CDR3 sequences, over 11% occurring once. Findings and limits, study-wide: Authors suggested seasonal influenza vaccinations each recruit few new T cells.

The trim removed 0 bases at V and 1 base at J, leaving 5 bases unmatched. Germline V gene data show CDR1 as SGHTA and CDR2 as FQGNSA. This CDR3 comprises 17 residues. The source of this sequence is a man aged 45 to 65 who received an inactivated influenza vaccine. The rearrangement uses TRBV7-2 and TRBJ2-7; TRBD2 matches 11 bases. The starting material was PBMCs from blood, obtained 14 days before vaccination. Here the CDR3 reads CASSLAHGLAGSYEQYF. The CDR3 coding sequence is TGTGCCAGCAGCTTAGCCCATGGACTAGCGGGTTCCTACGAGCAGTACTTC. Complete variable domain (other parts from reference TRBV7-2 and TRBJ2-7): GAGVSQSPSNKVTEKGKDVELRCDPISGHTALYWYRQSLGQGLEFLIYFQGNSAPDKSGLPSDRFSAERTGGSVSTLTIQRTQQEDSAVYLCASSLAHGLAGSYEQYFGPGTRLTVT.